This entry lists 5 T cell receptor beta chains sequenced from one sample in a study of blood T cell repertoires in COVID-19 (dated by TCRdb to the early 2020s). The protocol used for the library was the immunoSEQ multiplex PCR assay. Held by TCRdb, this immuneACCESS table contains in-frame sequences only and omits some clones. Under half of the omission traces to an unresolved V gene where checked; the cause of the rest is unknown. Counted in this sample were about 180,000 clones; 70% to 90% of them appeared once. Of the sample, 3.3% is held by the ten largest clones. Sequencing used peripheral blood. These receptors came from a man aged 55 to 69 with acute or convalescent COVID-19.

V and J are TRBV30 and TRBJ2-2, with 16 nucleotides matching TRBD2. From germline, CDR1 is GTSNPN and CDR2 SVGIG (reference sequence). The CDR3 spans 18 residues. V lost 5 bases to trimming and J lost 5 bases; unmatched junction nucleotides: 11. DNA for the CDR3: TGTGCCTGGCCAAGGGGACTAGCGGGAGGGCCGGGTACCGGGGAGCTGTTTTTT. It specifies CAWPRGLAGGPGTGELFF.

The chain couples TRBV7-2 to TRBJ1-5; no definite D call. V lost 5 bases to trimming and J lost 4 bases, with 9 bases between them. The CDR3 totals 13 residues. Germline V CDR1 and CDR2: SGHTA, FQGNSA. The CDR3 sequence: CASSVAVNQPQHF. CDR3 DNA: TGTGCCAGCAGCGTCGCAGTAAATCAGCCCCAGCATTTT.

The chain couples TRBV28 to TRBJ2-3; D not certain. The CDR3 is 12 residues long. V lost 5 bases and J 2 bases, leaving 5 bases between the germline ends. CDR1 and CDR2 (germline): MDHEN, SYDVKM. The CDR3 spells CASSPPTDTQYF. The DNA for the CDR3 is TGTGCCAGCAGTCCTCCCACAGATACGCAGTATTTT.

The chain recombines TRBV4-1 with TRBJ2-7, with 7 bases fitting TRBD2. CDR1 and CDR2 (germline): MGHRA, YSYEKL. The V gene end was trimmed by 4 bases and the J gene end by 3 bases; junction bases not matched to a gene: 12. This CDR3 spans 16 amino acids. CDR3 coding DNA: TGCGCCAGCAGCCCCCCCCTCCGGGGAGGGCTCTACGAGCAGTACTTC. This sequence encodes CASSPPLRGGLYEQYF.

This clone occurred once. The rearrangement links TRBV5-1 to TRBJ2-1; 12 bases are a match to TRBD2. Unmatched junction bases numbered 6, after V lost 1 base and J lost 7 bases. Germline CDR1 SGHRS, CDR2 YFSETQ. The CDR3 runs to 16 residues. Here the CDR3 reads CASSLMTSGRANEQFF. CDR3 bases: TGCGCCAGCAGCTTGATGACTAGCGGGAGAGCGAATGAGCAGTTCTTC.